This TCR beta chain emerged from a study of long-term antiretroviral therapy in people with HIV. CDR1 and CDR2 from the germline V gene are SEHNR and FQNEAQ (reference sequence). CDR3 length: 13 amino acids. V lost 4 bases, J lost 9 bases, and 8 bases stayed unmatched. Sequencing used immunoSEQ v3.0 at survey level. Assay: immunoSEQ multiplex PCR; the TCRdb copy retains only in-frame clones and omits some. The sample lists about 35,000 clones; 65% to 75% were seen once. In the case of this clone: Its cognate antigen is unknown.

Study-wide results and caveats: With ART, diversity went up but was still lower than in transplant donor controls.

This clonotype was obtained from a middle-aged man with HIV. The sample consisted of unsorted PBMCs, taken 3 years after starting antiretroviral therapy. This chain joins TRBV7-9 and TRBJ2-7; TRBD1 matches at 8 bases. CDR3 region: CASSSTGDAGQYF. CDR3 nucleotide sequence: TGTGCCAGCAGCTCGACAGGGGACGCTGGGCAGTACTTC.